The source of this T cell receptor beta chain is a study of blood T cells in healthy people across ages. It was with a sample-barcoded 5' primer and a J-beta primer mix that a second PCR of roughly 6 to 12 cycles was run. TCRdb called the 5' RACE reads again in MiXCR, with one record for every CDR3 protein. The sample has roughly 700,000 distinct CDR3 sequences; around 45% are singletons. This CDR3 is built from 14 residues. With 8 bases removed from V and 3 bases from J, the gap between germline ends came to 16 bases. Germline values: CDR1 MDHEN, CDR2 SYDVKM. Sequencing was carried out using blood. This clonotype originated in a woman aged 60-75 years in good health. The chain combines TRBV28 with TRBJ1-1; maybe TRBD1 (5 bases). Here the CDR3 DNA reads TGTGCCAGCCCCCCAGGGTTGGCGGACACTGAAGCTTTCTTT. It yields the protein CASPPGLADTEAFF.